This T cell receptor beta chain was identified in a study of Ad26.COV2.S vaccination and SARS-CoV-2 variants. V lost 0 bases, J lost 3 bases, and 10 bases lay in between. Germline V lookup: CDR1 SGHKS, CDR2 YYEKEE (reference sequence). The CDR3 extends over 15 amino acids. Treatment indicated: 19 received Ad26.COV2.S at low or high dose, single or two shots; roughly 5 received placebo; per-sample allocation not given. Repertoires come from day 63 after the first vaccine or placebo injection. A Boston donor was an adult aged 18-55 years. Clones were read by immunoSEQ multiplex PCR, and TCRdb kept only the in-frame ones, dropping some. The sample holds fewer than 600,000 clones, roughly nine tenths seen once. Only one count was recorded for this clone.

The chain combines TRBV5-5 with TRBJ1-5; the D is unclear. The sequencing here drew on peripheral blood, taken in a trial of Ad26.COV2.S vaccine versus placebo. This clonotype was sampled from a person aged 18-65 years who received the Ad26.COV2.S COVID-19 vaccine or a placebo. The CDR3 nucleotides read TGTGCCAGCAGCTTGGGCAGAAACCCCAATCAGCCCCAGCATTTT. Translated, it gives CASSLGRNPNQPQHF. Drawing the rest from reference TRBV5-5 and TRBJ1-5, the complete variable domain is DAGVTQSPTHLIKTRGQQVTLRCSPISGHKSVSWYQQVLGQGPQFIFQYYEKEERGRGNFPDRFSARQFPNYSSELNVNALLLGDSALYLCASSLGRNPNQPQHFGDGTRLSIL.